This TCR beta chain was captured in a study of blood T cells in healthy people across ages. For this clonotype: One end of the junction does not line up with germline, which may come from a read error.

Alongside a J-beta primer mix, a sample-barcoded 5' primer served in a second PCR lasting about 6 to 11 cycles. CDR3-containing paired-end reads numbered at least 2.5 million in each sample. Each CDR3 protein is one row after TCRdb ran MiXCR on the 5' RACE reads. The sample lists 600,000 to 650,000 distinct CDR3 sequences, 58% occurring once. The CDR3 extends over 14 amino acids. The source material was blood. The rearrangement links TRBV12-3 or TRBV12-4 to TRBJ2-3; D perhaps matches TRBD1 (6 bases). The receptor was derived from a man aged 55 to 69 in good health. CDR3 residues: CASSFGQRADAQYF. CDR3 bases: TGTGCCAGCAGTTTTGGACAGAGAGCAGATGCGCAGTATTTT.